A single T cell receptor beta chain is shown here with its context. A quantity of about 0.45 to 1 ug RNA underwent reverse transcription using random hexamers. TCRdb reanalysed the immunoSEQ multiplex PCR reads using MiXCR and keeps one entry per CDR3 protein. In the table there are 300,000 to 350,000 distinct CDR3 sequences, around 92% of which are singletons. The data originate from a study of CD8 T cells in Susac syndrome. This clonotype originated in a human donor with multiple sclerosis. Input material: CD4+ T cells from PBMCs.

In DNA form, the CDR3 reads TGTGCCAGCAGCCTCCGACAGGGCCCCTACAATGAGCAGTTCTTC. Translating gives CASSLRQGPYNEQFF. The chain joins TRBV7-9 to TRBJ2-1; 7 bases fit TRBD1. V was clipped by 5 bases and J by 2 bases; unmatched bases: 6. The germline gives CDR1 SEHNR, CDR2 FQNEAQ (reference sequence). This CDR3 spans 15 amino acids.